The 5 T cell receptor beta chains below come from one sample, sequenced in a study of Tregs in tolerant kidney transplant recipients. Profiled with immunoSEQ multiplex PCR; TCRdb holds only in-frame clones, not every one. The repertoire shows about 30,000 clones; the top ten hold approximately 14%. Sequences were derived from CD8+ T cells from blood, sampled before the transplant. All receptors come from a human donor who received a combined kidney and bone marrow transplant.

In the case of this clone: The read falls 3 residues short of the CDR3 end, and the missing part is taken from the germline J gene. The chain carries TRBV2 and TRBJ1-2, with 7 bases lining up with TRBD1. Germline assignment: CDR1 SNHLY and CDR2 FYNNEI. The CDR3 has 14 residues. CDR3 residues: CASSPWEDRRGYTF. The covered CDR3 bases are TGTGCCAGCAGCCCGTGGGAGGACAGGAGAGGC.

Concerning this clone: The read ends 3 residues early relative to the CDR3; the germline J gene fills the gap. The rearrangement joins TRBV19 to TRBJ1-1, with D perhaps TRBD1 (5 bases). CDR1 and CDR2 from the germline V gene are LNHDA and SQIVND (reference sequence). This CDR3 spans 15 amino acids. V shed 6 bases and J shed 1 base, with 15 bases lying between them. Partial CDR3 DNA: TGTGCCAGTAGCCCCCGCGGGGCCGAGAACACTGAA. Protein sequence: CASSPRGAENTE. The entire CDR3 sequence reads CASSPRGAENTEAFF.

To note about this clone: The read gets to within 3 residues of the CDR3 end, and the germline J gene fills in the rest. The chain combines TRBV6-4 with TRBJ1-1, with unresolved D. The CDR3 loop spans 12 amino acids. V was trimmed by 6 bases and J by 6 bases, leaving 11 bases between them. Germline lookup yields CDR1 MRHNA and CDR2 SNTAGT. CDR3 sequence: CASRGIMSEAFF. The sequenced part of the CDR3 DNA is TGTGCCAGCAGGGGCATAATGTCTGAA.

Of note for this clone: The CDR3 is cut off 3 residues early in the read; its end comes from the germline J gene. The chain uses TRBV11-3 and TRBJ2-1, with D unclear. The CDR3 has 13 amino acids. V was trimmed by 5 bases and J by 5 bases, leaving 10 bases between them. The germline V gene has CDR1 SGHNT and CDR2 YENEEA. The CDR3 DNA, read in part, is TGTGCCAGCAGCACCCGACTCCACAATGAG. It encodes CASSTRLHNE. The CDR3 reads in full as CASSTRLHNEQFF. Drawing the rest from reference TRBV11-3 and TRBJ2-1, the complete variable domain is EAGVVQSPRYKIIEKKQPVAFWCNPISGHNTLYWYLQNLGQGPELLIRYENEEAVDDSQLPKDRFSAERLKGVDSTLKIQPAELGDSAVYLCASSTRLHNEQFFGPGTRLTVL.

Comment on this clone: Coverage ceases 3 residues before the CDR3 finishes, and the germline J gene fills in the end. The rearrangement links TRBV19 to TRBJ2-2, with 9 nucleotides matching TRBD1. The trim removed 6 bases at V and 6 bases at J, leaving 5 bases unmatched. The germline V gene has CDR1 LNHDA and CDR2 SQIVND (reference sequence). This CDR3 contains 14 residues. CDR3 bases read: TGTGCCAGTAGGGGGACAGGGATCGCCGGGGAG. The encoded protein is CASRGTGIAGE. Given in full, the CDR3 is CASRGTGIAGELFF.